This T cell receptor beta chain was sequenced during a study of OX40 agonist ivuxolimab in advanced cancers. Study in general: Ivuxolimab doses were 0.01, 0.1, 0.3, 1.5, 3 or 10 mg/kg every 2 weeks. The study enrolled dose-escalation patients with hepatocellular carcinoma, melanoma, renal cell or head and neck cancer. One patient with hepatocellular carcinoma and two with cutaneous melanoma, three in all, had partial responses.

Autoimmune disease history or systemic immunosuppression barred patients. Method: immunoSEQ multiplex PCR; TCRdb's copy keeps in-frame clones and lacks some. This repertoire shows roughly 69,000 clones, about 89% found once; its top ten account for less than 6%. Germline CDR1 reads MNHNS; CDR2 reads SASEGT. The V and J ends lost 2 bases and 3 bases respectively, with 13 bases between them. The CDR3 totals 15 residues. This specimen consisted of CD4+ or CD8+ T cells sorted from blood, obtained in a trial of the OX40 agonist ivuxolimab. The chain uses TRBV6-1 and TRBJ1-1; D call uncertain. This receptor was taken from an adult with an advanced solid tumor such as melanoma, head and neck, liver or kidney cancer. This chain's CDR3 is CASSERDTGYTEAFF. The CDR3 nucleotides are TGTGCCAGCAGTGAACGTGACACGGGATACACTGAAGCTTTCTTT.